The clone carrying this T cell receptor beta chain was counted ten times or more. The entry originates in a study of T cells in Graves' hyperthyroidism and ophthalmopathy. Researchers took RNA transcripts and amplified the TCR beta CDR3 regions from them. TCR CDR3 regions were first amplified by RT-PCR with HTBI primers. TCRdb re-derived calls from the multiplex PCR reads in MiXCR, one entry per CDR3 protein. The sample consists of under 400,000 distinct CDR3 sequences, about 25% of them appearing once. The specimen sequenced was blood. The clonotype was recovered from a middle-aged man with Graves' hyperthyroidism.

CDR3 DNA: TGTGCCAGCTCACAGGGTATAAGCAATCAGCCCCAGCATTTT. Translated, it gives CASSQGISNQPQHF. V and J are TRBV18 and TRBJ1-5; no definite D call. The CDR3 length is 14 residues. Germline loops: CDR1 KGHSH, CDR2 LQKENI. Trimming shortened V by 4 bases and J by 1 base, and 8 bases separated the two germline ends. Supplemented by reference TRBV18 and TRBJ1-5, the full variable domain reads NAGVMQNPRHLVRRRGQEARLRCSPMKGHSHVYWYRQLPEEGLKFMVYLQKENIIDESGMPKERFSAEFPKEGPSILRIQQVVRGDSAAYFCASSQGISNQPQHFGDGTRLSIL.